Listed below are T cell receptor beta chains from one sample, sequenced in a study of CD8+ T cells in alopecia areata. Clones were read by immunoSEQ multiplex PCR, and TCRdb kept only the in-frame ones, dropping some. The data hold 37,000 or so clones, with approximately 54% observed a single time. Sequencing was performed on CD4+ Tregs sorted from blood. The receptors here all came from a human donor with alopecia areata. CDR3s include the opening cysteine and the closing phenylalanine or tryptophan. D genes are given only for firm matches. For some rows the clone size is stated as once, few or many, or as a class when expanded; others skip it.

NA,13,TRBJ1-1,TRBV6-6,NA,CASKVTVNTEAFF,TGTGCCAGCAAGGTGACAGTTAACACTGAAGCTTTCTTT
medium-sized,15,TRBJ2-7,TRBV7-2,NA,CASSLAGRDSYEQYF,TGTGCCAGCAGCTTAGCAGGCAGGGACTCCTACGAGCAGTACTTC
large,16,TRBJ2-1,TRBV7-2,NA,CASSPRASSSYNEQFF,TGTGCCAGCAGCCCTAGGGCCTCTAGCTCCTACAATGAGCAGTTCTTC
NA,15,TRBJ2-5,TRBV5-1,TRBD1,CASRTDRGTQETQYF,TGCGCCAGCAGGACCGACAGGGGCACCCAAGAGACCCAGTACTTC
NA,16,TRBJ2-1,TRBV5-1,NA,CASSTITPSGTNEQFF,TGCGCCAGCAGCACCATTACCCCCTCCGGGACCAATGAGCAGTTCTTC
NA,14,TRBJ2-3,TRBV4-1,NA,CASSQRFASDTQYF,TGCGCCAGCAGCCAAAGGTTCGCTTCAGATACGCAGTATTTT
once,16,TRBJ2-4,TRBV7-3,NA,CASSSRGKPPKNIQYF,TGTGCCAGCAGCTCAAGGGGAAAGCCACCCAAAAACATTCAGTACTTC
NA,16,TRBJ2-5,TRBV28,NA,CASSPGVATRGETQYF,TGTGCCAGCAGCCCCGGCGTAGCTACCCGAGGGGAGACCCAGTACTTC
NA,14,TRBJ1-2,TRBV7-2,TRBD1,CASSEPDRAHGYTF,TGTGCCAGCAGCGAGCCGGACAGGGCCCATGGCTACACCTTC
NA,16,TRBJ2-3,TRBV18,TRBD2,CASSPPSRSGEGTQYF,TGTGCCAGCTCACCACCGTCGAGAAGTGGGGAGGGTACGCAGTATTTT
NA,16,TRBJ2-7,TRBV2,NA,CASSDSWGANSYEQYF,TGTGCCAGCAGTGACAGTTGGGGGGCTAACTCCTACGAGCAGTACTTC
NA,15,TRBJ2-3,TRBV9,NA,CASSERDGLTDTQYF,TGTGCCAGCAGCGAAAGGGACGGCCTAACAGATACGCAGTATTTT
NA,11,TRBJ1-2,TRBV5-5,NA,CASSLGYGYTF,TGTGCCAGCAGCTTGGGGTATGGCTACACCTTC
NA,17,TRBJ2-7,TRBV29-1,NA,CSVETPSGPGFSYEQYF,TGCAGCGTTGAAACCCCTTCAGGGCCGGGATTCTCCTACGAGCAGTACTTC
few,16,TRBJ2-6,TRBV18,NA,CASSPLASSGANVLTF,TGTGCCAGCTCACCTCTCGCGAGCTCTGGGGCCAACGTCCTGACTTTC
few,15,TRBJ2-5,TRBV9,NA,CASSVRWTDAETQYF,TGTGCCAGCAGCGTAAGGTGGACAGACGCGGAGACCCAGTACTTC
NA,17,TRBJ2-3,TRBV27,TRBD1,CASSFRAGGAVTDTQYF,TGTGCCAGCAGTTTTCGGGCAGGGGGCGCAGTAACAGATACGCAGTATTTT
few,14,TRBJ2-5,TRBV5-4,TRBD1,CASSRTGQSQTQYF,TGTGCCAGCAGCCGGACGGGACAGTCCCAGACCCAGTACTTC
NA,19,TRBJ2-3,TRBV21-1,NA,CASSNDHIRDRDWADTQYF,TGTGCCAGCAGCAATGATCACATCCGGGACAGGGATTGGGCAGATACGCAGTATTTT
NA,14,TRBJ2-7,TRBV7-9,NA,CASSLGLSSYEQYF,TGTGCCAGCAGCTTAGGATTGAGCTCCTACGAGCAGTACTTC
NA,15,TRBJ2-7,TRBV18,NA,CASSLQSGKVYEQYF,TGTGCCAGCTCACTCCAATCGGGGAAGGTCTACGAGCAGTACTTC
NA,16,TRBJ1-5,TRBV15,NA,CATSREGTLGNQPQHF,TGTGCCACCAGCAGAGAAGGGACTCTGGGCAATCAGCCCCAGCATTTT
NA,15,TRBJ2-1,TRBV11-2,TRBD1,CASSVPGQGAIEQFF,TGTGCCAGCAGCGTACCGGGACAGGGGGCGATTGAGCAGTTCTTC
few,15,TRBJ2-5,TRBV4-3,TRBD2,CASSRTRGSQETQYF,TGCGCCAGCAGCCGGACTAGGGGATCTCAAGAGACCCAGTACTTC
NA,17,TRBJ2-3,TRBV4-2,NA,CASSRIISVAVTDTQYF,TGTGCCAGCAGCCGAATTATATCGGTCGCGGTCACAGATACGCAGTATTTT
NA,12,TRBJ2-7,TRBV7-3,NA,CASSPDTYEQYF,TGTGCCAGCAGCCCGGACACCTACGAGCAGTACTTC
NA,17,TRBJ2-7,TRBV7-2,NA,CASSAPPEAFYSYEQYF,TGTGCCAGCAGTGCACCCCCGGAGGCCTTTTACTCCTACGAGCAGTACTTC
NA,15,TRBJ2-7,TRBV7-8,TRBD1,CASSSQRGQAYEQYF,TGTGCCAGCAGCTCTCAAAGGGGACAGGCCTACGAGCAGTACTTC
NA,13,TRBJ2-5,TRBV18,NA,CASSDRFQETQYF,TGTGCCAGCTCCGACAGGTTTCAAGAGACCCAGTACTTC
few,11,TRBJ2-1,TRBV30,NA,CAWSDRYEQFF,TGTGCCTGGAGTGACAGGTATGAGCAGTTCTTC
NA,12,TRBJ2-1,TRBV10-2,NA,CASTPTRNEQFF,TGCGCCAGCACCCCGACTAGGAATGAGCAGTTCTTC
NA,14,TRBJ1-2,TRBV7-2,NA,CASSSEGSSGVYTF,TGTGCCAGCAGCTCAGAGGGTTCTTCAGGAGTCTACACCTTC
NA,14,TRBJ2-7,TRBV28,TRBD1,CASRSPGTAYEQYF,TGTGCCAGCAGAAGTCCCGGGACAGCCTACGAGCAGTACTTC
NA,15,TRBJ2-3,TRBV2,TRBD2,CASSGTRFSTDTQYF,TGTGCCAGCAGTGGGACTAGGTTTAGCACAGATACGCAGTATTTT
few,14,TRBJ1-1,TRBV5-1,NA,CASSPQGSNTEAFF,TGCGCCAGCAGCCCCCAGGGGTCGAACACTGAAGCTTTCTTT
once,19,TRBJ2-3,TRBV7-9,TRBD2,CASSLGNLAWRGSTDTQYF,TGTGCCAGCAGCTTAGGTAACCTGGCCTGGCGGGGGAGCACAGATACGCAGTATTTT
few,13,TRBJ2-7,TRBV7-2,NA,CASSLGQNYEQYF,TGTGCCAGCAGCTTAGGACAGAACTACGAGCAGTACTTC
once,15,TRBJ1-5,TRBV6-5,NA,CASSSIRTPNQPQHF,TGTGCCAGCAGTTCCATTCGGACACCTAATCAGCCCCAGCATTTT
NA,14,TRBJ1-4,TRBV2,NA,CASSRRETDEKLFF,TGTGCCAGCAGTAGAAGGGAGACGGATGAAAAACTGTTTTTT
NA,12,TRBJ1-2,TRBV2,NA,CASREVNYGYTF,TGTGCCAGCAGGGAAGTTAACTATGGCTACACCTTC
NA,16,TRBJ2-1,TRBV7-9,TRBD2,CASSPIGLAVGNEQFF,TGTGCCAGCAGCCCTATTGGTCTAGCGGTCGGGAATGAGCAGTTCTTC
NA,11,TRBJ1-1,TRBV20-1,NA,CSVGGVTEAFF,TGCAGTGTAGGGGGAGTGACTGAAGCTTTCTTT
few,14,TRBJ2-7,TRBV15,NA,CATSRDPYSYEQYF,TGTGCCACCAGCAGAGATCCCTACTCCTACGAGCAGTACTTC
NA,15,TRBJ1-2,TRBV6-5,NA,CASSLGGAVFYGYTF,TGTGCCAGCAGCCTGGGGGGGGCGGTGTTCTATGGCTACACCTTC
NA,16,TRBJ2-1,TRBV11-1,TRBD2,CASSLAVGGRYNEQFF,TGTGCCAGCAGCTTAGCGGTTGGCGGGAGATACAATGAGCAGTTCTTC
few,14,TRBJ2-2,TRBV29-1,TRBD2,CSAGLAGGTGELFF,TGCAGCGCTGGACTAGCGGGAGGCACCGGGGAGCTGTTTTTT
few,18,TRBJ2-1,TRBV18,TRBD2,CASSPRLAGDASYNEQFF,TGTGCCAGCTCACCACGCCTAGCGGGAGACGCCTCCTACAATGAGCAGTTCTTC
NA,13,TRBJ1-2,TRBV5-4,NA,CASSLASPHGYTF,TGTGCCAGCAGCTTGGCTTCCCCCCATGGCTACACCTTC
NA,13,TRBJ2-5,TRBV6-1,NA,CASTGGGPITQYF,TGTGCCAGCACCGGAGGCGGGCCCATAACCCAGTACTTC